One sample yielded the 14 T cell receptor beta chains listed below, sequenced in a study of shared clonotypes between healthy human individuals. CD45RO-negative cells were positively selected for CCR7, leaving out terminally differentiated effector memory CD45RA+ cells. Assay used: immunoSEQ multiplex PCR; TCRdb lists only in-frame clones, some missing. The profile shows around 2.1 million clones, just over 90% of them singletons. The sample consisted of naive CD8+ T cells from PBMCs. Source of these receptors: a man aged 18 to 30 in good health. Some clones in this sample may be carry-over from other donors' samples.

The chain uses TRBV19 and TRBJ1-2, with 7 bases lining up with TRBD1. Per germline, CDR1 LNHDA and CDR2 SQIVND (reference sequence). The CDR3 has 16 amino acids. Trimming at V came to 1 base and at J to 3 bases, leaving 8 bases not matched to a gene. The CDR3 sequence: CASSIVTEGAYYGYTF. In DNA form, the CDR3 reads TGTGCCAGTAGTATAGTCACGGAGGGGGCTTACTATGGCTACACCTTC.

The genes are TRBV6-1 and TRBJ2-1, with D possibly being TRBD1 or TRBD2 (5 bases each). Germline V gives CDR1 MNHNS, CDR2 SASEGT. V lost 2 bases to trimming and J lost 0 bases, with 17 bases between them. The CDR3 is made up of 18 amino acids. The CDR3 DNA follows: TGTGCCAGCAGTGAACCCCTGAAGGGACGGAGCTCCTACAATGAGCAGTTCTTC. As protein: CASSEPLKGRSSYNEQFF.

The chain has TRBV30 and TRBJ1-4; the D gene is possibly TRBD1 (5 bases). Germline assignment: CDR1 GTSNPN and CDR2 SVGIG (reference sequence). The CDR3 loop spans 16 amino acids. Trimming removed 0 bases at V and 0 bases at J, with 11 bases between. The CDR3 DNA reads as TGTGCCTGGAGTGTAAGGGGCGGAGCAACTAATGAAAAACTGTTTTTT. Its protein is CAWSVRGGATNEKLFF.

This sequence joins TRBV13 and TRBJ2-7; 10 bases agree with TRBD1. The germline V gene encodes CDR1 PRHDT and CDR2 FYEKMQ (reference sequence). J was trimmed by 4 bases and V by 4 bases; bases with no gene match: 7. The CDR3 is made up of 15 amino acids. The DNA of the CDR3 is TGTGCCAGCAGCTCCGCGGACAGGGGGTCGTACGAGCAGTACTTC. Its translation is CASSSADRGSYEQYF.

The V and J genes are TRBV28 and TRBJ1-2; D is ambiguous. CDR1 and CDR2 (germline): MDHEN, SYDVKM. The CDR3 is 16 residues long. V lost 2 bases and J 4 bases, leaving 17 bases between the germline ends. Written as DNA, the CDR3 is TGTGCCAGCAGTTTAGATTTCCCGGGCGATTCCTATGGCTACACCTTC. Protein sequence: CASSLDFPGDSYGYTF.

This clone was recorded a few times. The chain joins TRBV7-3 to TRBJ1-1; unclear D gene. CDR3 length: 13 residues. Germline CDR1 is SGHTA and CDR2 is FQGTGA. V was shortened by 2 bases and J by 5 bases, with 9 bases between the two germline ends. The CDR3 sequence: CASSLDLGTEAFF. The CDR3 DNA reads TGTGCCAGCAGCTTAGATTTGGGGACTGAAGCTTTCTTT.

The CDR3 region is CASSPVGSTDTQYF. In DNA form, the CDR3 reads TGTGCCAGCAGTCCCGTCGGGAGCACAGATACGCAGTATTTT. The chain carries TRBV27 and TRBJ2-3; D call uncertain. CDR1 and CDR2 (germline): MNHEY, SMNVEV (reference sequence). There are 14 residues in the CDR3. The V gene lost 5 bases and the J gene lost 0 bases, with 9 bases spanning the gap.

The chain carries TRBV5-5 and TRBJ2-1; TRBD2 agrees at 10 bases. Germline V gives CDR1 SGHKS, CDR2 YYEKEE (reference sequence). The V segment lost 1 base and the J segment 10 bases; nucleotides outside the gene matches: 5. The CDR3 is made up of 14 amino acids. CDR3 sequence: CASSLLAGASEQFF. The CDR3 DNA reads TGTGCCAGCAGCTTGCTAGCGGGAGCCTCCGAGCAGTTCTTC.

Written as DNA, the CDR3 is TGTGCCAGCAGCTGGGCGGGGGAAGGCGAGCAGTTCTTC. This gives the protein CASSWAGEGEQFF. This chain joins TRBV5-6 and TRBJ2-1; TRBD2 aligns across 7 bases. J gave up 10 bases and V 3 bases, and 7 bases lay outside the gene matches. Germline V gene data show CDR1 as SGHDT and CDR2 as YYEEEE. The CDR3 totals 13 residues.

The chain couples TRBV28 to TRBJ1-1; 7 nucleotides align to TRBD1. V was clipped by 5 bases and J by 0 bases; unmatched bases: 6. Germline V lookup: CDR1 MDHEN, CDR2 SYDVKM. The CDR3 contains 15 residues. The CDR3 loop reads CASSNRGGMNTEAFF. CDR3 bases: TGTGCCAGCAGTAACAGGGGTGGCATGAACACTGAAGCTTTCTTT.

The chain links TRBV5-4 to TRBJ2-3; 9 nucleotides match TRBD2. Germline V lookup: CDR1 SGHNT, CDR2 YYREEE (reference sequence). This CDR3 has 14 amino acids. The V segment lost 10 bases and the J segment 8 bases; nucleotides outside the gene matches: 14. The DNA for the CDR3 is TGTGCCCTCAGGGCGGGAGGGCCGTTGGGTACGCAGTATTTT. Amino acid sequence: CALRAGGPLGTQYF.

This clone was counted once. CDR3 amino acids: CSVEGGQGLYEQYF. The CDR3 nucleotides read TGCAGCGTTGAGGGGGGACAGGGATTATACGAGCAGTACTTC. The V gene is TRBV29-1, the J gene TRBJ2-7; 9 nucleotides align to TRBD1. Trimming at V came to 3 bases and at J to 4 bases, leaving 7 bases not matched to a gene. The germline CDR1 and CDR2 sequences are SQVTM and ANQGSEA. This CDR3 region has 14 residues.

This clone appeared a single time. The chain combines TRBV7-9 with TRBJ1-2, with TRBD1 matching 12 bases. This CDR3 contains 16 residues. Per germline, CDR1 SEHNR and CDR2 FQNEAQ (reference sequence). Trimming removed 2 bases from V and 4 bases from J; junction bases left unmatched: 5. The CDR3 is CASSLLGQGAFYGYTF. The CDR3 nucleotides are TGTGCCAGCAGCTTATTGGGACAGGGGGCTTTCTATGGCTACACCTTC.

This clone was counted between two and nine times. The chain uses TRBV2 and TRBJ1-1, with D possibly matching TRBD1 (5 bases). There are 14 residues in the CDR3. Looked up from germline, CDR1 is SNHLY and CDR2 is FYNNEI. The V gene lost 5 bases and the J gene lost 0 bases, with 10 bases spanning the gap. CDR3 DNA sequence: TGTGCCAGCAGTCCCAGGGACCTGAACACTGAAGCTTTCTTT. Its translation is CASSPRDLNTEAFF.